This is a list of T cell receptor beta chains from one sample in a study of cytomegalovirus exposure and HLA in healthy donors. The data were produced by immunoSEQ multiplex PCR, yet TCRdb's version contains in-frame clones alone and is incomplete. The table has approximately 300,000 clones, about nine tenths seen once. The sequencing sample was made of PBMCs. These receptors were taken from a woman aged 18-29 years in good health and CMV-seronegative. Both conserved end residues are part of each CDR3. The D gene is left open where the match is weak. Expanded clones get a size class; other rows say once, few or many, or leave the size out.

>NA|TRBJ1-4|NA|TRBV2
TGTGCCAGCAGTGAAAGGCTAGTTAATGAAAAACTGTTTTTT
CASSERLVNEKLFF
>NA|TRBJ2-7|NA|TRBV28
TGTGCCAGCAGCTCAACCGACGGGGTCTACGAGCAGTACTTC
CASSSTDGVYEQYF
>NA|TRBJ2-1|TRBD1|TRBV27
TGTGCCGTGGACAGGGAACGGTTCTTC
CAVDRERFF
>once|TRBJ2-1|TRBD1|TRBV9
TGTGCCAGCAGCTCAAGGACCGACAGGGGGAGCTCCTACAATGAGCAGTTCTTC
CASSSRTDRGSSYNEQFF
>NA|TRBJ2-2|TRBD2|TRBV10-3
TGTGCCATCACCCAGGGACTAGATCCCACCGGGGAGCTGTTTTTT
CAITQGLDPTGELFF
>NA|TRBJ1-2|TRBD1|TRBV10-3
TGTGCCATCAGTGACAGGGGGCAGTCAAACTATGGCTACACCTTC
CAISDRGQSNYGYTF
>once|TRBJ1-1|TRBD1|TRBV28
TGTGCCAGCAGCTTGGGACAGCGGCTAGGAAACACTGAAGCTTTCTTT
CASSLGQRLGNTEAFF
>NA|TRBJ2-7|NA|TRBV4-1
TGCGCCAGCAGCCAAGATCTGAAAAGCGCCTACGAGCAGTACTTC
CASSQDLKSAYEQYF
>NA|TRBJ2-3|NA|TRBV25-1
TGTGCCAGCAGTGGGGACTTATCAGATACGCAGTATTTT
CASSGDLSDTQYF
>NA|TRBJ2-1|TRBD2|TRBV5-6
TGTGCCAGCAGCTTGGCCCTGACTAGCGGGAACTACAATGAGCAGTTCTTC
CASSLALTSGNYNEQFF
>NA|TRBJ2-3|TRBD1|TRBV6-5
TGTGCCAGCAGTTATGGGACAGGGGGCCCAGATACGCAGTATTTT
CASSYGTGGPDTQYF
>many|TRBJ2-5|NA|TRBV28
TGTGCCAGCTGCGAGCGGGAGACCCAGTACTTC
CASCERETQYF
>NA|TRBJ1-4|TRBD1|TRBV4-3
TGCGCCAGCAGCCCGACAGGGGCAACTAATGAAAAACTGTTTTTT
CASSPTGATNEKLFF
>once|TRBJ2-3|NA|TRBV5-1
TGCGCCAGCAGCCCCCGGGAGTGGAGGGATACGCAGTATTTT
CASSPREWRDTQYF
>NA|TRBJ2-1|NA|TRBV14
TGTGCCAGCAGCACGGGACTTTGGAACAATGAGCAGTTCTTC
CASSTGLWNNEQFF
>NA|TRBJ2-2|NA|TRBV6-5
TGTGCCAGCAGCCCCCCTTTAGTCACCGGGGAGCTGTTTTTT
CASSPPLVTGELFF
>NA|TRBJ1-2|TRBD1|TRBV2
TGTGCCAGCCAGACAGGGGTCAATGGCTACACCTTC
CASQTGVNGYTF
>NA|TRBJ2-1|TRBD2|TRBV7-9
TGTGCCAGCAGCTTAGCTAGCGGGACTCACAATGAGCAGTTCTTC
CASSLASGTHNEQFF
>NA|TRBJ2-6|NA|TRBV5-4
TGTGCCAGCAGCCCGTCACTGGCTGGGGCCAACGTCCTGACTTTC
CASSPSLAGANVLTF
>NA|TRBJ2-1|TRBD2|TRBV25-1
TGTGCCAGCAGAGACGGGACTAGCGGGATCTACAATGAGCAGTTCTTC
CASRDGTSGIYNEQFF
>NA|TRBJ1-1|NA|TRBV28
TGTGCCAGCAGTACTCTTCCGGGACAGAACACTGAAGCTTTCTTT
CASSTLPGQNTEAFF
>NA|TRBJ2-1|NA|TRBV29-1
TGCAGCGTTGCCAACAGTAACTCCTACAATGAGCAGTTCTTC
CSVANSNSYNEQFF
>NA|TRBJ2-7|TRBD2|TRBV27
TGTGCCAGCTTTTTCGCGAGAGCCTCGGGGACTAGCGGCCTCTACGAGCAGTACTTC
CASFFARASGTSGLYEQYF
>NA|TRBJ2-7|NA|TRBV6-5
TGTGCCAGCAGTTACTCCCGACAGGTCGCCGACGAGCAGTACTTC
CASSYSRQVADEQYF
>NA|TRBJ2-1|NA|TRBV7-3
TGTGCCAGCAGCCCGCAGGACACCTCCTACAATGAGCAGTTCTTC
CASSPQDTSYNEQFF
>NA|TRBJ2-1|TRBD2|TRBV19
TGTGCCAGTAGTACAATAGCGGGAGGGACCCACAATGAGCAGTTCTTC
CASSTIAGGTHNEQFF
>NA|TRBJ2-7|TRBD2|TRBV5-1
TGCGCCAGCAGCTTGGCCGGGACTAGCGGGGGAGTCGCCTACGAGCAGTACTTC
CASSLAGTSGGVAYEQYF
>NA|TRBJ1-1|TRBD1|TRBV29-1
TGCAGCGGTGGACAGGGAAGTGCTGAAGCTTTCTTT
CSGGQGSAEAFF
>NA|TRBJ2-5|NA|TRBV30
TGTGCCTGGGACGGGGGAGGAGAGACCCAGTACTTC
CAWDGGGETQYF
>NA|TRBJ2-1|TRBD2|TRBV7-7
TGTGCCAGCAGTCGACTAGCGGGACCTTACAATGAGCAGTTCTTC
CASSRLAGPYNEQFF
>NA|TRBJ1-1|NA|TRBV13
TGTGCCAGCAGCTTAATGGGACAAGGGGATAGTTTCTTT
CASSLMGQGDSFF
>once|TRBJ2-7|TRBD2|TRBV9
TGTGCCAGCAGCTACTCCGGGACTAGCGGACAACTGGAGCAGTACTTC
CASSYSGTSGQLEQYF
>NA|TRBJ2-1|TRBD1|TRBV6-5
TGTGCCAGCAGTTACCCGGACAGGGGTGTGGAGTTCTTC
CASSYPDRGVEFF
>NA|TRBJ1-1|NA|TRBV27
TGTGCCAGCAGTCGCCAGGGCCAAATGAACACTGAAGCTTTCTTT
CASSRQGQMNTEAFF
>NA|TRBJ2-7|TRBD1|TRBV29-1
TGCAGCGTGGGACAGAGCTACGAGCAGTACTTC
CSVGQSYEQYF
>NA|TRBJ2-3|TRBD1|TRBV19
TGTGCCAGTAGCCAAGGACAGGGGGCAGATACGCAGTATTTT
CASSQGQGADTQYF
>NA|TRBJ2-5|NA|TRBV5-1
TGCGCCAGCAGCTTAGGGGGCGGGAAAGAGACCCAGTACTTC
CASSLGGGKETQYF
>once|TRBJ1-5|NA|TRBV4-2
TGTGCCAGCAGCCCCGGGGTGGATCAGCCCCAGCATTTT
CASSPGVDQPQHF
>NA|TRBJ2-7|NA|TRBV19
TGTGCCAGTAGTGTGACAGGTACCTACGAGCAGTACTTC
CASSVTGTYEQYF
>once|TRBJ2-3|TRBD1|TRBV11-3
TGTGCCAGCAGCTCGGGACAGGGAGGCGGCACAGATACGCAGTATTTT
CASSSGQGGGTDTQYF
>NA|TRBJ2-7|NA|TRBV4-3
TGCGCCAGCAGCCAAGATCTTGTTAGCGTGCCCTACTACGAGCAGTACTTC
CASSQDLVSVPYYEQYF
>NA|TRBJ1-4|NA|TRBV7-9
TGTGCCAGCAGTTCACAGACAGAAAAACTGTTTTTT
CASSSQTEKLFF
>NA|TRBJ2-7|TRBD2|TRBV5-1
TGCGCCAGCAGCTTGGAACCTAGCGGGAGCTCCTACGAGCAGTACTTC
CASSLEPSGSSYEQYF
>NA|TRBJ2-5|NA|TRBV18
TGTGCCAGCTCACCACGGGTAGGGAGCTTTCATAAAGAGACCCAGTACTTC
CASSPRVGSFHKETQYF
>few|TRBJ2-2|NA|TRBV7-7
TGTGCTAGCGGCCCCAACAGGCCTGGGGAGCTGTTTTTT
CASGPNRPGELFF
>NA|TRBJ2-2|NA|TRBV9
TGTGCCAGCAGCGCTGACTGGGACACCGGGGAGCTGTTTTTT
CASSADWDTGELFF
>NA|TRBJ2-7|TRBD2|TRBV11-2
TGTGCCAGCAGCCCCCTCCCGGGAGGCTCCTACGAGCAGTACTTC
CASSPLPGGSYEQYF
>NA|TRBJ2-3|NA|TRBV4-1
TGCGCCAGCAGCCAAGGCGCGGGGGCTAGCACAGATACGCAGTATTTT
CASSQGAGASTDTQYF
>NA|TRBJ2-1|TRBD2|TRBV4-3
TGCGCCAGCAGCCCAACCGGACTAGCGGCCTACAATGAGCAGTTCTTC
CASSPTGLAAYNEQFF
>NA|TRBJ2-1|NA|TRBV19
TGTGCCAGTAGTATTTCTCAACAGGTCTACAATGAGCAGTTCTTC
CASSISQQVYNEQFF
>NA|TRBJ2-3|TRBD2|TRBV10-3
TGTGCCTCCTCGGGGCGGGAGGTAGATGCTAGCACAGATACGCAGTATTTT
CASSGREVDASTDTQYF
>once|TRBJ2-7|TRBD1|TRBV27
TGTGCCAGCAGTTCAGACAGGGGTTTTACCTACGAGCAGTACTTC
CASSSDRGFTYEQYF
>NA|TRBJ2-1|TRBD2|TRBV2
TGTGCCAGCAGTTCACTAGCGGCTCTCAGCAATGAGCAGTTCTTC
CASSSLAALSNEQFF
>NA|TRBJ2-1|NA|TRBV19
TGTGCCAGTAGTATCCCCCCCGCGGCCACTGAGCAGTTCTTC
CASSIPPAATEQFF
>NA|TRBJ1-2|NA|TRBV9
TGTGCCAGCAGCTCCCAGGGTTACTATGGCTACACCTTC
CASSSQGYYGYTF